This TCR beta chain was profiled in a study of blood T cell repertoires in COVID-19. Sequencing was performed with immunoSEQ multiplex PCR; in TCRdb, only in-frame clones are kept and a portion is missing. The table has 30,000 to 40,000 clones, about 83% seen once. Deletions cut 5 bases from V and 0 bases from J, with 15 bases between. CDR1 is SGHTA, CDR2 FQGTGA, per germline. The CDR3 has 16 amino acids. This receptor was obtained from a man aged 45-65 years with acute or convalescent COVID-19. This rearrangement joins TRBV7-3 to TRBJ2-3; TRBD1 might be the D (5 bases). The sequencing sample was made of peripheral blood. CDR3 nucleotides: TGTGCCAGCAGCCCGTCGGGCCCAGGGAGCACAGATACGCAGTATTTT. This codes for CASSPSGPGSTDTQYF.